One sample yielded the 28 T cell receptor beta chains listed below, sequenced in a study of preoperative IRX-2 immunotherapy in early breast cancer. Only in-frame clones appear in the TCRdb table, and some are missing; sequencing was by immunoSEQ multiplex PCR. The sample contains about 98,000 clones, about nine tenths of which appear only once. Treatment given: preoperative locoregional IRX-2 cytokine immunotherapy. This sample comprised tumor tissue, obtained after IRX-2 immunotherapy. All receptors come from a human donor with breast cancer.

The chain's CDR3 is CASSYRTSATYEQYF. In nucleotides, the CDR3 is TGTGCCAGCAGTTACCGTACATCCGCAACCTACGAGCAGTACTTC. The rearrangement uses TRBV6-8 and TRBJ2-7; no clear D gene. Germline V lookup: CDR1 MNHGY, CDR2 SAAAGT. This CDR3 has 15 residues. V was pared by 2 bases and J by 2 bases, with 13 bases between.

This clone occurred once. Written as DNA, the CDR3 is TGTGCCAGCAGCTTAGGGTTATCGGGTTGGGGAACTAATGAAAAACTGTTTTTT. This translates into CASSLGLSGWGTNEKLFF. The V and J genes are TRBV7-1 and TRBJ1-4; D not resolved. TRBV7-1 is filed as an ORF, its function uncertain. The CDR3 loop spans 18 amino acids. Trimming took off 4 bases at V and 1 base at J, with 19 bases between the two ends.

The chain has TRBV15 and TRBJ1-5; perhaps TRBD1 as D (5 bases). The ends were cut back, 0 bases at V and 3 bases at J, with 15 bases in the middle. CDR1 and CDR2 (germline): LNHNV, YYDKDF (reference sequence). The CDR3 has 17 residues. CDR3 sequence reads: CATSRERTQPLNQPQHF. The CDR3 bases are TGTGCCACCAGCAGAGAGCGGACACAGCCCCTCAATCAGCCCCAGCATTTT. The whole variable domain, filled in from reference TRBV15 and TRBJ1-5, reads DAMVIQNPRYQVTQFGKPVTLSCSQTLNHNVMYWYQQKSSQAPKLLFHYYDKDFNNEADTPDNFQSRRPNTSFCFLDIRSPGLGDTAMYLCATSRERTQPLNQPQHFGDGTRLSIL.

CDR3 sequence (DNA): TGCGCCAGCAGCTATCTGGACAGGGGGCGCCGGGGTACTGAAGCTTTCTTT. Encoded protein: CASSYLDRGRRGTEAFF. V gene TRBV5-1 combines with J gene TRBJ1-1; 11 positions match TRBD1. The V segment lost 3 bases and the J segment 5 bases; nucleotides outside the gene matches: 12. Germline values: CDR1 SGHRS, CDR2 YFSETQ. CDR3 length: 17 amino acids.

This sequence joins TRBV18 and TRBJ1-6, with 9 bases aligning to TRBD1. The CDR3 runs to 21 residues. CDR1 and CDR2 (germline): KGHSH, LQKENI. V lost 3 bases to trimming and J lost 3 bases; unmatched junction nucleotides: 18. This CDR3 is CASSPRPSGTGRGNYNSPLHF. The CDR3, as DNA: TGTGCCAGCTCACCGAGACCCTCCGGGACAGGGCGCGGAAACTATAATTCACCCCTCCACTTT.

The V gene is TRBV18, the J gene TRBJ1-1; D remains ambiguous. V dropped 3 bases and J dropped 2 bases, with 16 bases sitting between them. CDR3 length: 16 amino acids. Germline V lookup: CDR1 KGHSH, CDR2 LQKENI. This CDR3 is CASSPLFTTANTEAFF. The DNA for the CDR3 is TGTGCCAGCTCACCCCTCTTTACGACGGCTAACACTGAAGCTTTCTTT.

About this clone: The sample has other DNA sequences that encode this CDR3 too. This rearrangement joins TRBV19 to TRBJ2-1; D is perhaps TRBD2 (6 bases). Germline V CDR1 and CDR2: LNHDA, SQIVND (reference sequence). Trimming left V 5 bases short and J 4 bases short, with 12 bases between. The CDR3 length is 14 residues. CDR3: CASSPAGGYNEQFF. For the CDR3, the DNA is TGTGCCAGTAGTCCAGCGGGTGGTTACAATGAGCAGTTCTTC.

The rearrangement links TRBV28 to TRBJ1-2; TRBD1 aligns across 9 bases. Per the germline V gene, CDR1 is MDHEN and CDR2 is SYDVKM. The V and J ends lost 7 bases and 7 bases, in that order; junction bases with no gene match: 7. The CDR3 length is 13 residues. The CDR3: CASIFRQGGGYTF. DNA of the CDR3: TGTGCCAGCATTTTTCGACAGGGGGGTGGCTACACCTTC.

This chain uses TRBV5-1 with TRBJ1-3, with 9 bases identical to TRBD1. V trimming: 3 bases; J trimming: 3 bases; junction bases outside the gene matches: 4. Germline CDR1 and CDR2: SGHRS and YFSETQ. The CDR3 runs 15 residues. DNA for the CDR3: TGCGCCAGCAGCTCAACAGGGGGCAGTGGAAACACCATATATTTT. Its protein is CASSSTGGSGNTIYF.

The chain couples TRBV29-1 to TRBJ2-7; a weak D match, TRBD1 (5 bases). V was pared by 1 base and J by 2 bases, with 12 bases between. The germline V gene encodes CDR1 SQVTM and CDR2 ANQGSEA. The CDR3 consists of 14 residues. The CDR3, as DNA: TGCAGCGTTGAAGGGGCAGGGAATCCCTACGAGCAGTACTTC. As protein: CSVEGAGNPYEQYF.

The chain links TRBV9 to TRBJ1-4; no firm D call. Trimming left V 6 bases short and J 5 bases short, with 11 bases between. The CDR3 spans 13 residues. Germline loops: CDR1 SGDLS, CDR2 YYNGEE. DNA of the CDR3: TGTGCCAGCAAGGTGGGAATGAATGAAAAACTGTTTTTT. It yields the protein CASKVGMNEKLFF.

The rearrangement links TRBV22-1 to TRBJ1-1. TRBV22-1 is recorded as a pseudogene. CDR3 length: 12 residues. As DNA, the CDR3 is TGTGCCAGCAGTTTGGGACCCCCTGAAGCTTTCTTT. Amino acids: CASSLGPPEAFF.

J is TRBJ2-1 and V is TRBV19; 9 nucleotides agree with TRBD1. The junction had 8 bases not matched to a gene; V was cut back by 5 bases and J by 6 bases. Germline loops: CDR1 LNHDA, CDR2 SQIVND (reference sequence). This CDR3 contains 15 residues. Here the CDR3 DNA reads TGTGCCAGTAGTGCCCCGGGACAGGGCTCCAATGAGCAGTTCTTC. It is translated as CASSAPGQGSNEQFF. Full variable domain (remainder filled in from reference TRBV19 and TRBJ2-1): DGGITQSPKYLFRKEGQNVTLSCEQNLNHDAMYWYRQDPGQGLRLIYYSQIVNDFQKGDIAEGYSVSREKKESFPLTVTSAQKNPTAFYLCASSAPGQGSNEQFFGPGTRLTVL.

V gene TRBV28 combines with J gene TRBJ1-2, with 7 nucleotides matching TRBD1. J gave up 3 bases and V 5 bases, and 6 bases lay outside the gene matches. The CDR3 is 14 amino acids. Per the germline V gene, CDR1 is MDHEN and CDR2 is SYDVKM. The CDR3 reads CASSLGTAHYGYTF. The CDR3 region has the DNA TGTGCCAGCAGTCTCGGGACAGCTCACTATGGCTACACCTTC.

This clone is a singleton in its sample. The CDR3 DNA is TGTGCCAGTAGTATTTCTCGGAACACTGAAGCTTTCTTT. It codes for CASSISRNTEAFF. This chain links TRBV19 with TRBJ1-1; D unclear. The ends were cut back, 3 bases at V and 1 base at J, with 6 bases in the middle. Germline V gene sequence: CDR1 LNHDA, CDR2 SQIVND (reference sequence). This CDR3 has 13 residues.

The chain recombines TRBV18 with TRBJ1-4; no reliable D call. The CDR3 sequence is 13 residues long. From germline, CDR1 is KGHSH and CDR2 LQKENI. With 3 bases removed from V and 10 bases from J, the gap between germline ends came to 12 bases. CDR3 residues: CASSPTFGGKLFF. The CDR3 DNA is TGTGCCAGCTCACCGACCTTCGGAGGAAAACTGTTTTTT.

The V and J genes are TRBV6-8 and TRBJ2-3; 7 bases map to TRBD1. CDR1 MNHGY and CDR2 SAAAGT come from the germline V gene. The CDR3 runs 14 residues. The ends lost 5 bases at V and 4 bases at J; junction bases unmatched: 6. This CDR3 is CASSTPTGSDTQYF. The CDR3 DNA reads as TGTGCCAGCAGTACTCCGACAGGGTCAGATACGCAGTATTTT.

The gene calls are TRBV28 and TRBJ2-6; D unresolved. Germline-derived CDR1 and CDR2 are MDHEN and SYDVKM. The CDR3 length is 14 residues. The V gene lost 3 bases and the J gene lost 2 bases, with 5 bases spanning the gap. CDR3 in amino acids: CASSFTAGANVLTF. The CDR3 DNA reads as TGTGCCAGCAGTTTTACAGCTGGGGCCAACGTCCTGACTTTC.

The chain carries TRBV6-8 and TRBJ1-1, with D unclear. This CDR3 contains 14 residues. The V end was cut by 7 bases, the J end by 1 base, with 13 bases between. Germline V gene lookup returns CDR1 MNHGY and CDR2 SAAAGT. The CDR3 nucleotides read TGTGCCAGCATCCAGTCCGGCCCGAACACTGAAGCTTTCTTT. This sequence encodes CASIQSGPNTEAFF.

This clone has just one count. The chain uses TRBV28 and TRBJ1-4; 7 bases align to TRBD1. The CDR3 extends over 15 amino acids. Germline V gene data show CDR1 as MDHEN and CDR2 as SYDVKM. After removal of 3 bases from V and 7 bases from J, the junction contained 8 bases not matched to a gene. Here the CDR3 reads CASSFRQGGAEKLFF. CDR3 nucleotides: TGTGCCAGCAGTTTCCGACAGGGTGGGGCTGAAAAACTGTTTTTT.

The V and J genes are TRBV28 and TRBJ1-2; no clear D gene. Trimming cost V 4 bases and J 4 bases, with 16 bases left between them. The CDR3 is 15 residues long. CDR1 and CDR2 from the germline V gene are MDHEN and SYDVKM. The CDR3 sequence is CASSSQAGLGYGYTF. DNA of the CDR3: TGTGCCAGCAGTTCCCAGGCGGGATTGGGCTATGGCTACACCTTC.

DNA of the CDR3: TGTGCCAGCTCACCACCGACTGCCCCCCGGGAGACCCAGTACTTC. Its protein is CASSPPTAPRETQYF. The chain has TRBV18 and TRBJ2-5; D is unresolved. This CDR3 contains 15 residues. Germline CDR1 and CDR2: KGHSH and LQKENI. V was pared by 0 bases and J by 5 bases, with 13 bases between.

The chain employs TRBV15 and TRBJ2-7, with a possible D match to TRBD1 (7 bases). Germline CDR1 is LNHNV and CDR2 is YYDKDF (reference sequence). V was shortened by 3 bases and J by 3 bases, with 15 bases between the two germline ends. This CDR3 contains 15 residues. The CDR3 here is CATSRLRQGGYEQYF. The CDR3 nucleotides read TGTGCCACCAGCAGGCTCCGACAGGGAGGCTACGAGCAGTACTTC.

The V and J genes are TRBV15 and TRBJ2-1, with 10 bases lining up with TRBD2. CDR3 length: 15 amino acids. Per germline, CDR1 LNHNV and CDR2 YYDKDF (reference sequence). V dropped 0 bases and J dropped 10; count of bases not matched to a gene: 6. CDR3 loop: CATSRDPSGGREQFF. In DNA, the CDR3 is TGTGCCACCAGCAGAGATCCTAGCGGGGGAAGGGAGCAGTTCTTC.

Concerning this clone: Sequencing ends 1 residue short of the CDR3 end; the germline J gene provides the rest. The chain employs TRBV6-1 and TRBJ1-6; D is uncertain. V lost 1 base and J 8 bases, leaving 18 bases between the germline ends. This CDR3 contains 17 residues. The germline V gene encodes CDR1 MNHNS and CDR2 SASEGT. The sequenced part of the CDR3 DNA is TGTGCCAGCAGTGAAGTCCTAGGCTCCACCCCGGATTCACCCCTCCAC. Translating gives CASSEVLGSTPDSPLH. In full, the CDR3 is CASSEVLGSTPDSPLHF.

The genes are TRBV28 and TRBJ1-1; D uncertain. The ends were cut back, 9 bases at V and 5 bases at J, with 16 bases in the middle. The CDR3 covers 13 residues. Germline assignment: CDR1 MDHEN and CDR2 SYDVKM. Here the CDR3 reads CASHEGRGTEAFF. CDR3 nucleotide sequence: TGTGCCAGTCACGAGGGCCGCGGAACTGAAGCTTTCTTT.

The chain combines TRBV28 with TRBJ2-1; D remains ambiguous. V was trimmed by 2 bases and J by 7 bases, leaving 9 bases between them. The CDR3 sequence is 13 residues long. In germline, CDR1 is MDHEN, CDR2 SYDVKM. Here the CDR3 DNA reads TGTGCCAGCAGTTTAACCAGATGGAATGAGCAGTTCTTC. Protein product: CASSLTRWNEQFF. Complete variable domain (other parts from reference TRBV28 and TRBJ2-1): DVKVTQSSRYLVKRTGEKVFLECVQDMDHENMFWYRQDPGLGLRLIYFSYDVKMKEKGDIPEGYSVSREKKERFSLILESASTNQTSMYLCASSLTRWNEQFFGPGTRLTVL.

This CDR3 reads CASSIDWLEETQYF. The CDR3 DNA is TGTGCCAGTAGTATCGATTGGTTGGAAGAGACCCAGTACTTC. This sequence joins TRBV19 and TRBJ2-5; D not resolved. Germline loops: CDR1 LNHDA, CDR2 SQIVND (reference sequence). The V end was cut by 3 bases, the J end by 3 bases, with 11 bases between. The length of the CDR3 is 14 residues.